This TCR beta chain was recovered during a study of shared clonotypes between healthy human individuals. CDR3 length equals 12 residues. Germline assignment: CDR1 MGHRA and CDR2 YSYEKL. Trimming took off 9 bases at V and 6 bases at J, with 12 bases between the two ends. The repertoire was sequenced with immunoSEQ multiplex PCR; TCRdb's copy has only in-frame clones and lacks some. The sample has some 380,000 clones; just over 95% are singletons. This clonotype originated in a man aged 25-40 years in good health. Specimen: memory CD8+ T cells sorted from blood. Indicated subset: CD45RO+ cells pooled with CCR7-negative TemRA cells. This chain links TRBV4-1 with TRBJ2-1; D tentatively reads TRBD1 or TRBD2 (5 bases each). This chain's CDR3 is CARTEEANEQFF. In DNA, the CDR3 is TGCGCCAGGACAGAGGAGGCCAATGAGCAGTTCTTC.